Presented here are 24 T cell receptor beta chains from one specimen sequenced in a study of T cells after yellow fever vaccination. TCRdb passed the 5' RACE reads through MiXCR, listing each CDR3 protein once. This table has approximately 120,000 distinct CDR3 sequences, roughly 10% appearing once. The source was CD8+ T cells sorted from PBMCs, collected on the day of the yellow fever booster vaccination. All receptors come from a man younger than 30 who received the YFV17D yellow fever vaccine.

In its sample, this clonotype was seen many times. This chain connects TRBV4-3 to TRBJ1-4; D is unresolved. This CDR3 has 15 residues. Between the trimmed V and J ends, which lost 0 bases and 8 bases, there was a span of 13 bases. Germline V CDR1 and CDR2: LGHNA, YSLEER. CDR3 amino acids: CASSQDSSIGEKLFF. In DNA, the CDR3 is TGCGCCAGCAGCCAAGATAGCAGCATAGGGGAAAAACTGTTTTTT.

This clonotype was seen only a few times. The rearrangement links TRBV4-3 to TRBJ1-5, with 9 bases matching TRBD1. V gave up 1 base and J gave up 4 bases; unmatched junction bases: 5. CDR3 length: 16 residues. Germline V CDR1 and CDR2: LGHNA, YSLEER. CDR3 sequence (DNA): TGCGCCAGCAGCCAAGTGTCGGGACAGGGAAATCAGCCCCAGCATTTT. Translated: CASSQVSGQGNQPQHF.

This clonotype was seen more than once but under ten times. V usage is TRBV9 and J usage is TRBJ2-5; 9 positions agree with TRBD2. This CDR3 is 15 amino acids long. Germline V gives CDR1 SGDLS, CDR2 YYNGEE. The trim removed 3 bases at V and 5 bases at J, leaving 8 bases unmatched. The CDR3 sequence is CASSDPASGEETQYF. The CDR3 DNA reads TGTGCCAGCAGCGACCCAGCTAGCGGGGAGGAGACCCAGTACTTC.

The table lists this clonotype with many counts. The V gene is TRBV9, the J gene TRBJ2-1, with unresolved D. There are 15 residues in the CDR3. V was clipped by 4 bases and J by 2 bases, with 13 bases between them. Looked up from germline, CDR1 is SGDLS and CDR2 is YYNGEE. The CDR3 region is CASSIDGLPYNEQFF. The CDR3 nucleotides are TGTGCCAGCAGCATAGACGGCCTTCCCTACAATGAGCAGTTCTTC.

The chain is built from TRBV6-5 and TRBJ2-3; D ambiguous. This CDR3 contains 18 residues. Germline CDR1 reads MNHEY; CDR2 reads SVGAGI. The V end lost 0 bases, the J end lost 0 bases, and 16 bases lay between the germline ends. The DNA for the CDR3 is TGTGCCAGCAGTTACTCGTTGGGCATCCCTTCTAGCACAGATACGCAGTATTTT. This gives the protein CASSYSLGIPSSTDTQYF.

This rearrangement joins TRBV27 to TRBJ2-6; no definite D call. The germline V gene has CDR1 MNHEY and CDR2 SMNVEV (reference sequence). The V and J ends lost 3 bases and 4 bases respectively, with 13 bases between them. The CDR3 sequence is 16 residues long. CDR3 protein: CASSFIGLAGANVLTF. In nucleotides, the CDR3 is TGTGCCAGCAGTTTTATAGGCCTTGCCGGGGCCAACGTCCTGACTTTC.

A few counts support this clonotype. CDR3 coding DNA: TGTGCCAGCAGCTTAATCACAGGGGGCAATTCACCCCTCCACTTT. This encodes CASSLITGGNSPLHF. The gene calls are TRBV7-2 and TRBJ1-6, with 9 positions matching TRBD1. V shed 2 bases, J shed 7 bases, and the junction held 3 bases outside the gene matches. Germline lookup yields CDR1 SGHTA and CDR2 FQGNSA. CDR3 length equals 15 residues.

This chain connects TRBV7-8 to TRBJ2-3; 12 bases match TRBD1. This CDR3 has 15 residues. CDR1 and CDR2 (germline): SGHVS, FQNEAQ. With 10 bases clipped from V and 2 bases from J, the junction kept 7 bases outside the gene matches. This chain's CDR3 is CATGTGGINTDTQYF. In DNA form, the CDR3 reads TGTGCCACCGGGACAGGGGGCATCAACACAGATACGCAGTATTTT.

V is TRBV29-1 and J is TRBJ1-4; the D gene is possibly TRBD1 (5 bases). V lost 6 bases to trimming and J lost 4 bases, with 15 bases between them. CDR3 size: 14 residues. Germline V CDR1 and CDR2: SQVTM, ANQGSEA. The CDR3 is CSVESAGSNEKLFF. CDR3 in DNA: TGCAGCGTGGAGAGTGCAGGGAGTAATGAAAAACTGTTTTTT.

CDR3 in amino acids: CATSDLDSNQPQHF. Here the CDR3 DNA reads TGTGCCACCAGTGATTTGGATAGCAATCAGCCCCAGCATTTT. The rearrangement joins TRBV24-1 to TRBJ1-5; D not resolved. Germline CDR1 and CDR2: KGHDR and SFDVKD. V was clipped by 0 bases and J by 0 bases, with 2 bases between them. This CDR3 comprises 14 residues.

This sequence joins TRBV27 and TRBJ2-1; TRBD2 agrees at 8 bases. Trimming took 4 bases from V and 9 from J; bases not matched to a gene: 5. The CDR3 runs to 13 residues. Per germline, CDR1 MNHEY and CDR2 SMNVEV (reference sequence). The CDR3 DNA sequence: TGTGCCAGCAGTTCGGGACTAGTCGTTGAGCAGTTCTTC. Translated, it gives CASSSGLVVEQFF.

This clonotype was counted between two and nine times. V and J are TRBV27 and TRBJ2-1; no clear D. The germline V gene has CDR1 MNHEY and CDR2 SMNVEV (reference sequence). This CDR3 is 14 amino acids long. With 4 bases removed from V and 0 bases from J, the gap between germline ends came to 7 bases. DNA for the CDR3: TGTGCCAGCAGTTCTCGCGACTCCTACAATGAGCAGTTCTTC. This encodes CASSSRDSYNEQFF.

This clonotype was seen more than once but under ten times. CDR3 in amino acids: CASEVAETQYF. In DNA form, the CDR3 reads TGTGCCAGTGAGGTTGCAGAGACCCAGTACTTC. The chain uses TRBV11-2 and TRBJ2-5, with D unresolved. With 9 bases removed from V and 4 bases from J, the gap between germline ends came to 9 bases. The CDR3 has 11 residues. The germline CDR1 and CDR2 sequences are SGHAT and FQNNGV.

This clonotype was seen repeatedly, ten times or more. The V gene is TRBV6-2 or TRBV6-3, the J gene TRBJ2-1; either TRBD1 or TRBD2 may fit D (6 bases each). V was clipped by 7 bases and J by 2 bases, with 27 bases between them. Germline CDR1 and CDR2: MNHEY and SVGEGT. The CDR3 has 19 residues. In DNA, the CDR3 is TGTGCCAGCACCTCGGGGGCCTGGGGGGACCCAAGCACCTACAATGAGCAGTTCTTC. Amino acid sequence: CASTSGAWGDPSTYNEQFF.

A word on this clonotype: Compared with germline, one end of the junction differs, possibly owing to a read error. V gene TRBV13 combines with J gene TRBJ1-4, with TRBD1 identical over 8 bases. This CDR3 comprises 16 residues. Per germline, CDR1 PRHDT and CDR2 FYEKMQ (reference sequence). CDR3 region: CASSLGTGGGSEKLFF. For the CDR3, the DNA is TGTGCCAGCAGCCTAGGGACAGGAGGGGGGAGTGAAAAACTGTTTTTT. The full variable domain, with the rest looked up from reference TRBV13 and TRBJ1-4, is AAGVIQSPRHLIKEKRETATLKCYPIPRHDTVYWYQQGPGQDPQFLISFYEKMQSDKGSIPDRFSAQQFSDYHSELNMSSLELGDSALYFCASSLGTGGGSEKLFFGSGTQLSVL.

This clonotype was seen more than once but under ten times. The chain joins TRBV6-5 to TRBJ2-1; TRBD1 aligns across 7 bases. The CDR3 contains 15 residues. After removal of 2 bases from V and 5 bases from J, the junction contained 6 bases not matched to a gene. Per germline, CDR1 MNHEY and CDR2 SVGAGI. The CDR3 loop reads CASSYEGTVDNEQFF. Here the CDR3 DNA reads TGTGCCAGCAGTTACGAGGGGACAGTAGACAATGAGCAGTTCTTC.

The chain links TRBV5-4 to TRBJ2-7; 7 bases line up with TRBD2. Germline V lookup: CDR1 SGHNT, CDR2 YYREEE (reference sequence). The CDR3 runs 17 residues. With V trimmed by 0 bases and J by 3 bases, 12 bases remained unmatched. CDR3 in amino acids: CASSLGLAGTSVYEQYV. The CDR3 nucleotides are TGTGCCAGCAGCTTGGGGTTGGCCGGTACTAGCGTCTACGAGCAGTACGTC.

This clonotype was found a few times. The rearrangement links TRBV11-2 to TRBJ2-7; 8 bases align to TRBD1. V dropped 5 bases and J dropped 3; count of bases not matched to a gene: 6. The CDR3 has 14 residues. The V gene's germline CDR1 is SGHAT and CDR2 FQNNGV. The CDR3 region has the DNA TGTGCCAGCAGCCCTTTGACAGGGGACTACGAGCAGTACGTC. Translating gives CASSPLTGDYEQYV.

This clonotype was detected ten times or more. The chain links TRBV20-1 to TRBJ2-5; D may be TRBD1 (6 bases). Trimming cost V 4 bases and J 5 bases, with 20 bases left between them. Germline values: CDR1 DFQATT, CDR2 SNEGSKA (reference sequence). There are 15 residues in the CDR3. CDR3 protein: CSATRDTLRGETQYF. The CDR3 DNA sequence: TGCAGTGCTACTCGGGACACCTTACGAGGGGAGACCCAGTACTTC.

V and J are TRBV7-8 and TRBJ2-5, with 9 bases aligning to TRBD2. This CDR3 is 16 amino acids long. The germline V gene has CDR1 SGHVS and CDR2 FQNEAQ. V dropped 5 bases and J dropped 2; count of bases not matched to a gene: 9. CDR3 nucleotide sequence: TGTGCCAGCAGCCCGCCGGTAGCGGGGGCTCAAGAGACCCAGTACTTC. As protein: CASSPPVAGAQETQYF.

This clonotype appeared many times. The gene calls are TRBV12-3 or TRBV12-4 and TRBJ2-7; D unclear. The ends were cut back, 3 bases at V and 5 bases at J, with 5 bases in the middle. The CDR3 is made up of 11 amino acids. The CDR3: CASSLSHEQYF. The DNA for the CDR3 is TGTGCCAGCAGTTTGAGCCACGAGCAGTACTTC.

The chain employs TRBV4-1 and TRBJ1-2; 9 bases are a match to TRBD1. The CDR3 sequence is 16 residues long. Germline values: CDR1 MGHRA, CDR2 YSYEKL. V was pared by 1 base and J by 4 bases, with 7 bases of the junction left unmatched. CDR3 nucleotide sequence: TGCGCCAGCAGCCAAGGCACAGGGGGCGGCGGCTATGGCTACACCTTC. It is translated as CASSQGTGGGGYGYTF.

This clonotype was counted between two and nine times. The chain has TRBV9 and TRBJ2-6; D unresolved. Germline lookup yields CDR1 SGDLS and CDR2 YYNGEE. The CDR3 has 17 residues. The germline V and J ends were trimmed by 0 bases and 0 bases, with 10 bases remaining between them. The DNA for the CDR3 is TGTGCCAGCAGCGTAGTTGGACGGCTCTCTGGGGCCAACGTCCTGACTTTC. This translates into CASSVVGRLSGANVLTF.

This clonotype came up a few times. The CDR3 DNA sequence: TGTGCCAGCAGCTACGGGAGAAGGGTTTTCGCCCCCTACGAGCAGTACTTC. Protein: CASSYGRRVFAPYEQYF. The rearrangement links TRBV5-5 to TRBJ2-7, with TRBD2 as a possible D gene (6 bases). CDR1 SGHKS and CDR2 YYEKEE come from the germline V gene (reference sequence). CDR3 size: 17 residues. V lost 3 bases and J lost 2, with 21 bases in between.